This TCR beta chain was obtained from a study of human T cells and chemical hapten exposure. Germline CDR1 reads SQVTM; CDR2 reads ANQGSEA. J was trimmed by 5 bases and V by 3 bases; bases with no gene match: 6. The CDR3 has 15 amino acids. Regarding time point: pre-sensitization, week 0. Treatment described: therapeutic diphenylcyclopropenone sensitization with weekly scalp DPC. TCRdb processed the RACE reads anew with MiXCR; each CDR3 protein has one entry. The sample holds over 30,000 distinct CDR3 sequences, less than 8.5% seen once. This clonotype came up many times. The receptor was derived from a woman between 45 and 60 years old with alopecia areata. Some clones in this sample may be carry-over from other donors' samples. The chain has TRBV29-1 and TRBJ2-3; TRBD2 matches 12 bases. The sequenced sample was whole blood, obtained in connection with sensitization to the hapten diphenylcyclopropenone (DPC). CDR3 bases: TGCAGCGTTGAGCAACTAGCGGGAGGCGGAGATACGCAGTATTTT. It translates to CSVEQLAGGGDTQYF.